The T cell receptor beta chain under discussion was sequenced for a study of long-term antiretroviral therapy in people with HIV. The authors ran the immunoSEQ assay, v3.0, at survey level. Assay used: immunoSEQ multiplex PCR; TCRdb lists only in-frame clones, some missing. The table has around 8,000 clones, roughly 87% seen once. CDR3 length equals 19 residues. Unmatched junction bases numbered 17, after V lost 0 bases and J lost 3 bases. Germline CDR1 is MGHRA and CDR2 is YSYEKL. Sequencing was performed on unsorted PBMCs, taken 0.1 years after starting antiretroviral therapy. The source of this sequence is a man between 40 and 49 years old with HIV. The V call is TRBV4-1, the J call TRBJ2-7; TRBD2 matches 7 bases. Written as DNA, the CDR3 is TGCGCCAGCAGCCAAGATTATACCCCCGTGGTCCAGCGGGACTACGAGCAGTACTTC. It translates to CASSQDYTPVVQRDYEQYF.